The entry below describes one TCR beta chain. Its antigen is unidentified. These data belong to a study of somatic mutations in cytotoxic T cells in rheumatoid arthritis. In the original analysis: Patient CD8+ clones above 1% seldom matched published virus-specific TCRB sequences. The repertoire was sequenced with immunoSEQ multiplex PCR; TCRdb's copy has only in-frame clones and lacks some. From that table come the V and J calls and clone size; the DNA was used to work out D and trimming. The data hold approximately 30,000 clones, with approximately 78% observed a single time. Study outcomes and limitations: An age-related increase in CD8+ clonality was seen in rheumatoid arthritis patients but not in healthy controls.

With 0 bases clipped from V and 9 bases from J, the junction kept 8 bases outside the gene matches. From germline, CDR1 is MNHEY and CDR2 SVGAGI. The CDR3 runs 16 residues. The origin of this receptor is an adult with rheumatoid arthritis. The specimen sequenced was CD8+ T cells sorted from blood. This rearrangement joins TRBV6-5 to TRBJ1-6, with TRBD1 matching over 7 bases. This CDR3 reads CASSYSKDRAGSPLHF. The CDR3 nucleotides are TGTGCCAGCAGTTACTCAAAAGACAGGGCCGGTTCACCCCTCCACTTT.